Included here is one TCR beta chain sequence, with context. CDR3 length equals 14 residues. V dropped 5 bases and J dropped 8; count of bases not matched to a gene: 9. Germline CDR1 is LNHDA and CDR2 is SQIVND (reference sequence). This table comes from immunoSEQ multiplex PCR, and its TCRdb copy is limited to in-frame clones, with some not included. The table has just under 350,000 clones, around 83% seen once. The sample originates from a study of blood T cell repertoires in COVID-19. The sample was peripheral blood. The rearrangement joins TRBV19 to TRBJ2-1; TRBD1 agrees at 7 bases. The receptor comes from a man in his thirties or forties with active or convalescent COVID-19. The CDR3 spells CASSPTGVTDEQFF. Written as DNA, the CDR3 is TGTGCCAGTAGTCCTACAGGGGTTACGGATGAGCAGTTCTTC.